The 28 T cell receptor beta chains below come from one sample, sequenced in a study of T cells after yellow fever vaccination. TCRdb analysed the 5' RACE reads with MiXCR anew, one entry per CDR3 protein. The sample lists some 150,000 distinct CDR3 sequences, over 7% occurring once. The sample in question was CD8+ T cells sorted from PBMCs, obtained 45 days after the yellow fever booster vaccination. These receptors were taken from a man between 18 and 29 years old who received the YFV17D yellow fever vaccine.

The J gene is TRBJ2-3, the V gene TRBV10-3, with D possibly being TRBD1 or TRBD2 (5 bases each). V was clipped by 6 bases and J by 4 bases, with 17 bases between them. Germline CDR1 and CDR2: ENHRY and SYGVKD. CDR3 length equals 15 residues. DNA for the CDR3: TGTGCCATCAGCGCCGCTGTGGGGCGGGCAGATACGCAGTATTTT. This gives the protein CAISAAVGRADTQYF.

The CDR3 is CASGGPYNEKLFF. The DNA for the CDR3 is TGTGCCAGCGGAGGTCCGTATAATGAAAAACTGTTTTTT. The chain links TRBV27 to TRBJ1-4; D is uncertain. CDR1 MNHEY and CDR2 SMNVEV come from the germline V gene (reference sequence). Trimming took 8 bases from V and 4 from J, leaving 11 bases between them. The CDR3 consists of 13 residues.

This clonotype showed up just a few times. The chain is built from TRBV3-1 and TRBJ2-5; D perhaps matches TRBD2 (6 bases). V shed 0 bases and J shed 5 bases, with 16 bases lying between them. Germline-derived CDR1 and CDR2 are LGHDT and YNNKEL (reference sequence). The CDR3 has 16 residues. In nucleotides, the CDR3 is TGTGCCAGCAGCCAAGAAGCCCGGGGAGGCGAGGAGACCCAGTACTTC. Protein: CASSQEARGGEETQYF.

This clonotype was detected a few times. CDR3 in amino acids: CAISESGMEPQHF. The CDR3, as DNA: TGTGCCATCAGTGAGTCGGGTATGGAGCCCCAGCATTTT. The gene calls are TRBV10-3 and TRBJ1-5; unclear D gene. Germline CDR1 is ENHRY and CDR2 is SYGVKD. The length of the CDR3 is 13 residues. Deletions cut 0 bases from V and 8 bases from J, with 8 bases between.

This clonotype was seen only a few times. The J gene is TRBJ1-1, the V gene TRBV29-1, with D hard to call. Between the trimmed V and J ends, which lost 6 bases and 1 base, there was a span of 9 bases. The CDR3 sequence is 12 residues long. Germline V gene data show CDR1 as SQVTM and CDR2 as ANQGSEA. CDR3 nucleotides: TGCAGCGTGGGTTGGCAGAACACTGAAGCTTTCTTT. It encodes CSVGWQNTEAFF.

The V call is TRBV28, the J call TRBJ1-6, with D unclear. Germline lookup yields CDR1 MDHEN and CDR2 SYDVKM. V lost 5 bases, J lost 9 bases, and 11 bases lay in between. The CDR3 is 13 amino acids. The CDR3 sequence: CASSRAIGSPLHF. The CDR3 DNA is TGTGCCAGCAGTCGAGCTATTGGTTCACCCCTCCACTTT.

This chain uses TRBV6-1 with TRBJ2-7; D unresolved. The CDR3 runs 12 residues. The V end was cut by 7 bases, the J end by 2 bases, with 9 bases between. The germline V gene has CDR1 MNHNS and CDR2 SASEGT. CDR3 in DNA: TGTGCCAGCACTGGCAGACCCTACGAGCAGTACTTC. It specifies CASTGRPYEQYF.

This clonotype was picked up many times. This sequence joins TRBV7-6 and TRBJ2-1; possible D gene TRBD2, 7 bases. V lost 6 bases and J 7 bases, leaving 19 bases between the germline ends. Looked up from germline, CDR1 is SGHVS and CDR2 is FNYEAQ. There are 15 residues in the CDR3. The CDR3 spells CASSGRGATRNEQFF. For the CDR3, the DNA is TGTGCCAGCAGTGGGAGGGGGGCGACCCGGAATGAGCAGTTCTTC.

The chain carries TRBV5-1 and TRBJ2-7; 9 nucleotides agree with TRBD1. The V gene's germline CDR1 is SGHRS and CDR2 YFSETQ. Germline trimming cut 3 bases from V and 3 bases from J; bases unmatched to any gene: 7. This CDR3 has 15 residues. The DNA for the CDR3 is TGCGCCAGCAGCTCCGGACCGACAGGGGGCTACGAGCAGTACGTC. Translation: CASSSGPTGGYEQYV.

This clonotype has only a few counts. J is TRBJ2-1 and V is TRBV6-2 or TRBV6-3; no definite D call. Germline V gene sequence: CDR1 MNHEY, CDR2 SVGEGT. Trimming removed 6 bases at V and 8 bases at J, with 14 bases between. There are 13 residues in the CDR3. The CDR3, as DNA: TGTGCCAGCAGCCGCCCGCGACCGGATGAGCAGTTCTTC. Protein: CASSRPRPDEQFF.

Only a few counts were recorded for this clonotype. The CDR3 bases are TGTGCCAGCAGCCCTACGTTTCACAACAATGAGCAGTTCTTC. Its protein is CASSPTFHNNEQFF. This chain joins TRBV9 and TRBJ2-1, with D unclear. Trimming pared 4 bases from V and 5 bases from J, leaving 13 bases between. This CDR3 is 14 amino acids long. The germline V gene encodes CDR1 SGDLS and CDR2 YYNGEE.

This clonotype appeared a few times. The V gene is TRBV4-2, the J gene TRBJ2-5, with D hard to call. Germline V gene lookup returns CDR1 LGHNA and CDR2 YNFKEQ. Trimming left V 0 bases short and J 5 bases short, with 13 bases between. The CDR3 is made up of 15 amino acids. CDR3 DNA: TGTGCCAGCAGCCAAGAGGGCCTGCTTTTTGAGACCCAGTACTTC. Amino acids: CASSQEGLLFETQYF.

This clonotype came up once. V and J are TRBV11-2 and TRBJ2-5; D not resolved. Germline CDR1 reads SGHAT; CDR2 reads FQNNGV. The CDR3 has 13 residues. Between the trimmed V and J ends, which lost 2 bases and 2 bases, there was a span of 6 bases. The CDR3, as DNA: TGTGCCAGCAGCTTATGGCCGCAAGAGACCCAGTACTTC. It codes for CASSLWPQETQYF.

This clonotype was picked up a small number of times. The chain couples TRBV13 to TRBJ2-3, with D maybe TRBD2 (6 bases). This CDR3 is built from 11 residues. V was cut by 8 bases and J by 3 bases, with 6 bases left in between. From germline, CDR1 is PRHDT and CDR2 FYEKMQ (reference sequence). CDR3 nucleotide sequence: TGTGCCAGCGGGACTACAGATACGCAGTATTTT. This gives the protein CASGTTDTQYF.

Ten or more counts support this clonotype. The rearrangement uses TRBV6-2 or TRBV6-3 and TRBJ1-5; D is ambiguous. Germline loops: CDR1 MNHEY, CDR2 SVGEGT. With 6 bases removed from V and 0 bases from J, the gap between germline ends came to 6 bases. This CDR3 has 13 amino acids. CDR3 sequence (DNA): TGTGCCAGCAGGTCCGATAGCAATCAGCCCCAGCATTTT. Protein sequence: CASRSDSNQPQHF.

The chain joins TRBV20-1 to TRBJ2-1; D remains unclear. CDR1 is DFQATT and CDR2 is SNEGSKA in the germline V gene (reference sequence). This CDR3 is built from 14 residues. Trimming shortened V by 3 bases and J by 0 bases, and 9 bases separated the two germline ends. The CDR3 loop is CSASWLSSYNEQFF. CDR3 sequence (DNA): TGCAGTGCTAGTTGGCTCAGCTCCTACAATGAGCAGTTCTTC.

In its sample, this clonotype was seen a few times. The chain has TRBV30 and TRBJ2-7; D is ambiguous. This CDR3 region has 13 residues. V dropped 4 bases and J dropped 4 bases, with 14 bases sitting between them. Germline V gives CDR1 GTSNPN, CDR2 SVGIG (reference sequence). The CDR3 nucleotides are TGTGCCTGGACTTCGGGCTGGGGATACGAGCAGTACTTC. Encoded protein: CAWTSGWGYEQYF.

Only a few counts were recorded for this clonotype. This rearrangement joins TRBV30 to TRBJ1-1; D is uncertain. Germline CDR1 GTSNPN, CDR2 SVGIG (reference sequence). Trimming took off 0 bases at V and 4 bases at J, with 12 bases between the two ends. This CDR3 is 14 amino acids long. DNA for the CDR3: TGTGCCTGGAGTGTCCTACAAGGCGCCACTGAAGCTTTCTTT. This codes for CAWSVLQGATEAFF.

The table lists this clonotype with many counts. V and J are TRBV6-2 or TRBV6-3 and TRBJ1-5, with unresolved D. CDR1 and CDR2 (germline): MNHEY, SVGEGT. This CDR3 region has 14 residues. V was shortened by 3 bases and J by 1 base, with 7 bases between the two germline ends. The CDR3 region has the DNA TGTGCCAGCAGTTATCCTGGAAGCAATCAGCCCCAGCATTTT. Translation gives CASSYPGSNQPQHF.

This chain uses TRBV7-3 with TRBJ2-6; either TRBD1 or TRBD2 may fit D (5 bases each). Between the trimmed V and J ends, which lost 4 bases and 7 bases, there was a span of 17 bases. From germline, CDR1 is SGHTA and CDR2 FQGTGA. This CDR3 contains 16 residues. The CDR3 DNA reads as TGTGCCAGCAGCTCGACCACCGGGGCGGCAGCCAACGTCCTGACTTTC. Protein product: CASSSTTGAAANVLTF.

This clonotype came up many times. The V call is TRBV5-1, the J call TRBJ2-3; 8 positions match TRBD2. The CDR3 runs 16 residues. With 4 bases clipped from V and 4 bases from J, the junction kept 11 bases outside the gene matches. Germline CDR1 and CDR2: SGHRS and YFSETQ. CDR3 residues: CASSPSIAGFPDTQYF. The CDR3 DNA is TGCGCCAGCAGCCCCAGTATAGCGGGGTTCCCAGATACGCAGTATTTT. Combining the CDR3 with reference TRBV5-1 and TRBJ2-3 gives the whole variable domain KAGVTQTPRYLIKTRGQQVTLSCSPISGHRSVSWYQQTPGQGLQFLFEYFSETQRNKGNFPGRFSGRQFSNSRSEMNVSTLELGDSALYLCASSPSIAGFPDTQYFGPGTRLTVL.

The chain combines TRBV4-2 with TRBJ2-3; 10 bases map to TRBD2. Germline loops: CDR1 LGHNA, CDR2 YNFKEQ. The ends lost 4 bases at V and 0 bases at J; junction bases unmatched: 7. There are 17 residues in the CDR3. The CDR3 protein is CASSRPGLAVSTDTQYF. CDR3 coding DNA: TGTGCCAGCAGCCGACCCGGACTAGCGGTTAGCACAGATACGCAGTATTTT.

This chain uses TRBV15 with TRBJ2-1; D tentatively reads TRBD1 or TRBD2 (5 bases each). Per the germline V gene, CDR1 is LNHNV and CDR2 is YYDKDF (reference sequence). This CDR3 spans 11 amino acids. CDR3 sequence reads: CANVVVLGGFF. Here the CDR3 DNA reads TGTGCAAATGTGGTAGTTCTTGGGGGGTTCTTC.

This clonotype was seen a few times. This sequence joins TRBV27 and TRBJ2-7; D remains unclear. V was shortened by 3 bases and J by 2 bases, with 14 bases between the two germline ends. This CDR3 region has 15 residues. CDR1 and CDR2 from the germline V gene are MNHEY and SMNVEV (reference sequence). The CDR3 spells CASSFEKATTYEQYF. The DNA of the CDR3 is TGTGCCAGCAGTTTTGAGAAAGCCACGACCTACGAGCAGTACTTC.

This clonotype was picked up a small number of times. The J gene is TRBJ1-6, the V gene TRBV5-1; possibly TRBD1 for D (5 bases). Germline loops: CDR1 SGHRS, CDR2 YFSETQ. Deletions cut 0 bases from V and 11 bases from J, with 12 bases between. CDR3 length equals 14 residues. The DNA for the CDR3 is TGCGCCAGCAGCTTGGTCGGGGGAGGGACACCCCTCCACTTT. This gives the protein CASSLVGGGTPLHF.

This clonotype was counted only a few times. This chain joins TRBV27 and TRBJ2-1; D uncertain. This CDR3 has 14 residues. Germline values: CDR1 MNHEY, CDR2 SMNVEV (reference sequence). The V end lost 2 bases, the J end lost 2 bases, and 7 bases lay between the germline ends. CDR3 DNA: TGTGCCAGCAGTTTAGACACCCCCTACAATGAGCAGTTCTTC. Protein: CASSLDTPYNEQFF.

The chain is built from TRBV10-2 and TRBJ2-2, with TRBD1 matching over 7 bases. Per the germline V gene, CDR1 is WSHSY and CDR2 is SAAADI. The CDR3 contains 14 residues. V was clipped by 7 bases and J by 4 bases; unmatched bases: 6. The CDR3 is CASIDPGGTGELFF. CDR3 in DNA: TGCGCCAGCATCGACCCAGGGGGCACCGGGGAGCTGTTTTTT.

The sample holds many counts of this clonotype. The chain joins TRBV12-3 or TRBV12-4 to TRBJ1-5, with D perhaps matching TRBD1 (6 bases). Trimming stripped 3 bases from V and 3 bases from J, with 12 bases between. CDR3 size: 15 residues. The CDR3 bases are TGTGCCAGCAGTTTGGACACAGGGAACAATCAGCCCCAGCATTTT. Protein product: CASSLDTGNNQPQHF.